The present T cell receptor beta chain was sequenced within a study of T cell changes during pregnancy in multiple sclerosis. V shed 7 bases and J 3 bases; nucleotides not matched to a gene: 14. CDR1 is SQVTM and CDR2 is ANQGSEA in the germline V gene. This CDR3 has 15 residues. Repertoires were generated with immunoSEQ multiplex PCR, while TCRdb's copy carries only in-frame clones and drops some. The sample shows about 59,000 clones, over 90% of them seen only once. J is TRBJ2-7 and V is TRBV29-1, with TRBD1 identical over 8 bases. Source: CD8+ T cells from peripheral blood mononuclear cells, taken in the third trimester of pregnancy. The TCR was taken from a female donor with multiple sclerosis, enrolled in a pregnancy study. This chain's CDR3 is CSGLQWTGNDYEQYF. In nucleotides, the CDR3 is TGCAGCGGATTACAATGGACAGGGAACGACTACGAGCAGTACTTC.